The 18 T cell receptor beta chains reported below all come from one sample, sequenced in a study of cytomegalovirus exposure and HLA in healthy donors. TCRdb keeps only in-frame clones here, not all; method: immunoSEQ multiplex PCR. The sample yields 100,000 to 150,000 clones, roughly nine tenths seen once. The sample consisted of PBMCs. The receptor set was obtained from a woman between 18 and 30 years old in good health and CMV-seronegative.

The CDR3 sequence is CASSFRITNEKLFF. DNA for the CDR3: TGTGCCAGCAGCTTCAGGATTACTAATGAAAAACTGTTTTTT. The chain uses TRBV7-9 and TRBJ1-4, with D uncertain. CDR1 and CDR2 (germline): SEHNR, FQNEAQ (reference sequence). V gave up 3 bases and J gave up 2 bases, with 7 bases separating them. The CDR3 extends over 14 amino acids.

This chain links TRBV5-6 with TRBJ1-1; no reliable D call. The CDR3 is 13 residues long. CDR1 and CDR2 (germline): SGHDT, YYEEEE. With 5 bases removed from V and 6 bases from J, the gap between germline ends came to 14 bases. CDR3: CASRQLKDSEAFF. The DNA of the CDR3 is TGTGCCAGCAGGCAACTGAAGGACTCTGAAGCTTTCTTT.

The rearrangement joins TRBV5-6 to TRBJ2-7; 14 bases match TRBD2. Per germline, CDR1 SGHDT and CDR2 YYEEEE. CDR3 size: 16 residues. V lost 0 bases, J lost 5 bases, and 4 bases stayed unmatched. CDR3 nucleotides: TGTGCCAGCAGCTTGGGACTAGCGGGGGGGACCCACGAGCAGTACTTC. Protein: CASSLGLAGGTHEQYF.

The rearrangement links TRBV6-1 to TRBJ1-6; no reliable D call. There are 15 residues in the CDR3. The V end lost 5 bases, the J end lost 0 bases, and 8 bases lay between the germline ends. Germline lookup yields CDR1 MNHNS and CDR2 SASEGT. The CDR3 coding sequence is TGTGCCAGCAGTCTTGGGAGCTCCTATAATTCACCCCTCCACTTT. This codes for CASSLGSSYNSPLHF.

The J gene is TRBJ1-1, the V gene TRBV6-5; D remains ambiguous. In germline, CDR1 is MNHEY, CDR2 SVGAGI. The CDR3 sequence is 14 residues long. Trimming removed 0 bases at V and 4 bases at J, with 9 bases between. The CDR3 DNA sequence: TGTGCCAGCAGTTACTCTTACGCGGGCACTGAAGCTTTCTTT. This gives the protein CASSYSYAGTEAFF.

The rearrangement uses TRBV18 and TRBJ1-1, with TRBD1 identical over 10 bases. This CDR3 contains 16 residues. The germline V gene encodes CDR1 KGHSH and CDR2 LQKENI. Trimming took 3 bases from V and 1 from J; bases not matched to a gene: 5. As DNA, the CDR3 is TGTGCCAGCTCACCGCAGGACAGGGGGAGGAACACTGAAGCTTTCTTT. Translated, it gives CASSPQDRGRNTEAFF.

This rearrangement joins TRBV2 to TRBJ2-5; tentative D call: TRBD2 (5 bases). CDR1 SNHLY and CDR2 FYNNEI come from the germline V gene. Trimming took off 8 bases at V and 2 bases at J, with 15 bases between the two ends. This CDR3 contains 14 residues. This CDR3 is CASYPSDYQETQYF. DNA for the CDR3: TGTGCCAGCTACCCAAGTGACTATCAAGAGACCCAGTACTTC.

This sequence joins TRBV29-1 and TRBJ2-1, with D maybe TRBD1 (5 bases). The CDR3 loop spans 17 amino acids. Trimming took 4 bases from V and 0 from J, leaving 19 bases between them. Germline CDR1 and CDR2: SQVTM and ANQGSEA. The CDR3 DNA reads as TGCAGCGTTGGGGGCTGGGGTGCGACGGACTCCTACAATGAGCAGTTCTTC. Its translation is CSVGGWGATDSYNEQFF.

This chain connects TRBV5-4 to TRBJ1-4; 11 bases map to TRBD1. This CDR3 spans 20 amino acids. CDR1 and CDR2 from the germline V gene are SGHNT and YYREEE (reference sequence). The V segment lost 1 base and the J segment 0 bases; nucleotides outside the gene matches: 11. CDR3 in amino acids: CASSLQYRDRGTATNEKLFF. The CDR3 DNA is TGTGCCAGCAGCTTGCAGTACCGGGACAGGGGGACTGCAACTAATGAAAAACTGTTTTTT.

The CDR3 coding sequence is TGTGCCAGCAGCACAGGGACAGGGGCAGCTAACTATGGCTACACCTTC. Translation: CASSTGTGAANYGYTF. This sequence joins TRBV5-4 and TRBJ1-2; 10 nucleotides match TRBD1. J was trimmed by 0 bases and V by 4 bases; bases with no gene match: 6. This CDR3 region has 16 residues. The germline V gene encodes CDR1 SGHNT and CDR2 YYREEE (reference sequence).

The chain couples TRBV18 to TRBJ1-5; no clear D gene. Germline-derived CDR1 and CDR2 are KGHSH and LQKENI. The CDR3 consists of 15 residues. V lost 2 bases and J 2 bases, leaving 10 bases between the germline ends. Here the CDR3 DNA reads TGTGCCAGCTCACCAGGGGAGTTTGGCAATCAGCCCCAGCATTTT. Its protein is CASSPGEFGNQPQHF.

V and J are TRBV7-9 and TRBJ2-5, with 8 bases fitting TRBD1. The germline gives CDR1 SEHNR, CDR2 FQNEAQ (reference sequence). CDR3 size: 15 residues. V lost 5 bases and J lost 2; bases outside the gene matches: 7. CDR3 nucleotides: TGTGCCAGCAGCCCTTGGGACAGGACACAAGAGACCCAGTACTTC. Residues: CASSPWDRTQETQYF.

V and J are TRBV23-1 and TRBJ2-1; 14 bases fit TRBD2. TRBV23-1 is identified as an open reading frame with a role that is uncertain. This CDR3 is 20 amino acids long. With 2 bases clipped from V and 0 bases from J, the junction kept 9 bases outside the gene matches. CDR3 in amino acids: CASSQNPPTSGGASYNEQFF. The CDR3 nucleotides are TGCGCCAGCAGTCAAAATCCACCGACTAGCGGGGGGGCCTCCTACAATGAGCAGTTCTTC.

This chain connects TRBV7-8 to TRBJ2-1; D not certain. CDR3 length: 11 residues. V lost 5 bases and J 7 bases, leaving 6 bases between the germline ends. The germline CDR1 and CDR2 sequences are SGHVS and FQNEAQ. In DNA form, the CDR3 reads TGTGCCAGCAGCCTCCAGAATGAGCAGTTCTTC. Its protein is CASSLQNEQFF.

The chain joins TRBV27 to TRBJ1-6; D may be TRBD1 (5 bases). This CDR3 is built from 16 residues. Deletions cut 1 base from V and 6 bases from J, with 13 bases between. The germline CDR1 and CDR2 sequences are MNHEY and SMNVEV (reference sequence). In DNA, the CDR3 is TGTGCCAGCAGTTTATATGAAGGGAGGGGTAATTCACCCCTCCACTTT. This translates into CASSLYEGRGNSPLHF.

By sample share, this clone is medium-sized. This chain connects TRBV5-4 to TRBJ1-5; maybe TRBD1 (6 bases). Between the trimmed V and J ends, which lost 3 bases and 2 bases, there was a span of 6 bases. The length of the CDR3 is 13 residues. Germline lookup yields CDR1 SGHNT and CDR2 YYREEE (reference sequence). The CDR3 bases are TGTGCCAGCAGCTCAGGGGGCAATCAGCCCCAGCATTTT. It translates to CASSSGGNQPQHF.

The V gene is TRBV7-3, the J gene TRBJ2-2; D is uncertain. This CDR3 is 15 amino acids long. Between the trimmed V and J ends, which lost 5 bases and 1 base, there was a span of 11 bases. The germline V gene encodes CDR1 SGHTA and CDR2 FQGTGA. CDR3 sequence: CASSPWAENTGELFF. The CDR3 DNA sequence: TGTGCCAGCAGCCCCTGGGCCGAGAACACCGGGGAGCTGTTTTTT. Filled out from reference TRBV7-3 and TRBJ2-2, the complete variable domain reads GAGVSQTPSNKVTEKGKYVELRCDPISGHTALYWYRQSLGQGPEFLIYFQGTGAADDSGLPNDRFFAVRPEGSVSTLKIQRTERGDSAVYLCASSPWAENTGELFFGEGSRLTVL.

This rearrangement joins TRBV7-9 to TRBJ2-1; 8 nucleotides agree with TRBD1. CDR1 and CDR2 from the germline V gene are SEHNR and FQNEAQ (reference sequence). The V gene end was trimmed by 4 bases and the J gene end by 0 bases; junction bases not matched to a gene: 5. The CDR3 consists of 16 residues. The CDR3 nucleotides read TGTGCCAGCAGCTGGACAGGGCCCATCTCCTACAATGAGCAGTTCTTC. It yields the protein CASSWTGPISYNEQFF. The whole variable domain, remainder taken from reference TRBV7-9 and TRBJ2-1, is DTGVSQNPRHKITKRGQNVTFRCDPISEHNRLYWYRQTLGQGPEFLTYFQNEAQLEKSRLLSDRFSAERPKGSFSTLEIQRTEQGDSAMYLCASSWTGPISYNEQFFGPGTRLTVL.